Below are 10 T cell receptor beta chains sequenced from a single sample in a study of shared clonotypes between healthy human individuals. The assay was immunoSEQ multiplex PCR, and TCRdb's table has in-frame clones only and misses some. The table has approximately 740,000 clones, around 92% seen once; the top ten hold nearly 25%. Cells designated naive CD8 were CD45RO-negative and were positively selected for CCR7, with terminally differentiated effector memory CD45RA+ cells excluded. Material for sequencing was naive CD8+ T cells sorted from blood. These TCRs come from a man aged 25 to 45 in good health.

The chain couples TRBV18 to TRBJ2-1, with TRBD2 identical over 7 bases. The CDR3 extends over 15 amino acids. Trimming removed 1 base from V and 4 bases from J; junction bases left unmatched: 4. Germline CDR1 and CDR2: KGHSH and LQKENI. CDR3 in DNA: TGTGCCAGCTCACCACTCGGAGCGGGATACAATGAGCAGTTCTTC. Its protein is CASSPLGAGYNEQFF.

The chain links TRBV7-8 to TRBJ2-7; TRBD1 agrees at 9 bases. The germline gives CDR1 SGHVS, CDR2 FQNEAQ. The length of the CDR3 is 15 residues. The trim removed 4 bases at V and 3 bases at J, leaving 7 bases unmatched. CDR3 region: CASSSWDRVYYEQYF. CDR3 in DNA: TGTGCCAGCAGCTCCTGGGACAGGGTTTACTACGAGCAGTACTTC.

Regarding this clone: Other DNA sequences in this sample translate to the same CDR3. The V call is TRBV4-1, the J call TRBJ2-7; D may be TRBD1 (5 bases). This CDR3 region has 12 residues. Between the trimmed V and J ends, which lost 2 bases and 4 bases, there was a span of 6 bases. Germline values: CDR1 MGHRA, CDR2 YSYEKL. The DNA for the CDR3 is TGCGCCAGCAGCCAATCAGGGTACGAGCAGTACTTC. Translation: CASSQSGYEQYF.

The chain is built from TRBV7-9 and TRBJ2-1; 7 positions match TRBD2. Losses at the gene ends were 5 bases for V and 5 bases for J; bases not matched to a gene: 12. The CDR3 sequence is 16 residues long. Germline assignment: CDR1 SEHNR and CDR2 FQNEAQ (reference sequence). CDR3 nucleotides: TGTGCCAGCAGCCCAGATAGCGGGCCCTTTAACAATGAGCAGTTCTTC. Its translation is CASSPDSGPFNNEQFF.

The chain joins TRBV7-9 to TRBJ2-1; 8 bases line up with TRBD1. Germline values: CDR1 SEHNR, CDR2 FQNEAQ (reference sequence). V lost 5 bases, J lost 7 bases, and 7 bases stayed unmatched. CDR3 length equals 14 residues. CDR3 nucleotides: TGTGCCAGCAGCCAGACAGGGGTATTGAATGAGCAGTTCTTC. This encodes CASSQTGVLNEQFF.

The chain uses TRBV5-1 and TRBJ2-7, with D unclear. There are 14 residues in the CDR3. V was clipped by 0 bases and J by 2 bases, with 9 bases between them. Germline lookup yields CDR1 SGHRS and CDR2 YFSETQ. CDR3 sequence reads: CASSLEQKPYEQYF. CDR3 nucleotides: TGCGCCAGCAGCTTGGAGCAGAAGCCCTACGAGCAGTACTTC.

This sequence joins TRBV2 and TRBJ1-1, with a tentative D call TRBD1 (5 bases). The CDR3 spans 13 residues. V lost 6 bases and J 4 bases, leaving 12 bases between the germline ends. Per the germline V gene, CDR1 is SNHLY and CDR2 is FYNNEI. Here the CDR3 DNA reads TGTGCCAGCAGCCTCCGGGGGGGCACTGAAGCTTTCTTT. Protein product: CASSLRGGTEAFF.

This clone was observed many times. The rearrangement joins TRBV6-6 to TRBJ1-2, with D possibly matching TRBD1 (6 bases). Per the germline V gene, CDR1 is MNHNY and CDR2 is SVGAGI (reference sequence). Between the trimmed V and J ends, which lost 0 bases and 9 bases, there was a span of 11 bases. The CDR3 length is 13 residues. CDR3 coding DNA: TGTGCCAGCAGTTACTCGGCAGGGGATCGCTACACCTTC. The encoded protein is CASSYSAGDRYTF.

The genes are TRBV6-1 and TRBJ1-1; D may be TRBD1 (5 bases). Trimming pared 6 bases from V and 3 bases from J, leaving 11 bases between. The V gene's germline CDR1 is MNHNS and CDR2 SASEGT. The CDR3 covers 13 residues. CDR3 DNA: TGTGCCAGCAGCCCTGAGGGGTACACTGAAGCTTTCTTT. Protein product: CASSPEGYTEAFF.

The J gene is TRBJ2-7, the V gene TRBV29-1, with 13 bases matching TRBD2. J gave up 3 bases and V 6 bases, and 14 bases lay outside the gene matches. The CDR3 spans 17 residues. CDR1 and CDR2 (germline): SQVTM, ANQGSEA. CDR3 amino acids: CSVAGTSGELPHYEQYF. The CDR3 nucleotides read TGCAGCGTAGCCGGGACTAGCGGGGAGTTACCCCACTACGAGCAGTACTTC.